This TCR beta chain originates from a study of T cell clonality in common variable immunodeficiency. Comments on this clone: Its antigen remains unidentified. The junction shows a germline mismatch at one end, possibly a read error. The DNA ends 3 residues before the CDR3 does, and the rest of the CDR3 is filled in from the germline J gene. In the same sample, other DNA sequences code for this CDR3.

Caucasian heritage predominated among both patients and controls. Clones were sequenced by immunoSEQ multiplex PCR, and TCRdb holds only the in-frame ones, with some missing. The sample includes roughly 50,000 clones, none of them occurring once. Germline assignment: CDR1 SGHVS and CDR2 FNYEAQ. The CDR3 is 16 residues long. Overall study findings and caveats: Links between repertoire features and CVID complications were heterogeneity-limited.

The receptor's source is a person aged 18 to 70 in good health. This rearrangement joins TRBV7-6 to TRBJ1-3, with no clear D. What was sequenced was peripheral blood mononuclear cells. The CDR3 reads CASSLARPGIGNTIYF. The sequenced CDR3 bases are TGTGCCAGCAGCTTAGCGCGGCCCGGCATTGGAAACACT.